Sequencing of this T cell receptor beta chain was carried out in a study of technical replicates of blood from several donors. V lost 8 bases to trimming and J lost 2 bases, with 9 bases between them. The CDR3 length is 11 residues. Germline CDR1 DFQATT, CDR2 SNEGSKA (reference sequence). Profiling relied on immunoSEQ multiplex PCR, and the TCRdb table lists in-frame clones only, not all of them. The sample has some 70,000 clones, under 98% seen once; the top ten hold roughly 0.3%. This clonotype originated in a human donor in good health. The sequenced sample consisted of T cells isolated from PBMCs. The chain employs TRBV20-1 and TRBJ2-5; no clear D. The CDR3 sequence is CSPDKQETQYF. The DNA for the CDR3 is TGCAGTCCCGACAAGCAAGAGACCCAGTACTTC.